This T cell receptor beta chain was sequenced during a study of vaccination effects on CD4 cells after COVID-19. Trimming cost V 4 bases and J 6 bases, with 18 bases left between them. The V gene's germline CDR1 is LNHDA and CDR2 SQIVND (reference sequence). The CDR3 is made up of 15 amino acids. For this clone: What it binds is not known.

The protocol was immunoSEQ multiplex PCR, while the TCRdb copy is restricted to in-frame clones and leaves out a portion. The sample lists more than 40,000 clones; 70% to 80% were seen once. Once cultured for around 11 days, the cells underwent separation to obtain CD4+ T cells. This TCR was sampled from a human donor who had a prior SARS-CoV-2 infection. The rearrangement uses TRBV19 and TRBJ2-5; D may match TRBD1 or TRBD2 (5 bases each). The specimen comprised CD4+ T cells from PBMCs cultured without peptide, sampled before COVID-19 vaccination. The CDR3 nucleotides are TGTGCCAGTAGTACGGGGCCTCGGAGGACGAAGACCCAGTACTTC. This encodes CASSTGPRRTKTQYF.